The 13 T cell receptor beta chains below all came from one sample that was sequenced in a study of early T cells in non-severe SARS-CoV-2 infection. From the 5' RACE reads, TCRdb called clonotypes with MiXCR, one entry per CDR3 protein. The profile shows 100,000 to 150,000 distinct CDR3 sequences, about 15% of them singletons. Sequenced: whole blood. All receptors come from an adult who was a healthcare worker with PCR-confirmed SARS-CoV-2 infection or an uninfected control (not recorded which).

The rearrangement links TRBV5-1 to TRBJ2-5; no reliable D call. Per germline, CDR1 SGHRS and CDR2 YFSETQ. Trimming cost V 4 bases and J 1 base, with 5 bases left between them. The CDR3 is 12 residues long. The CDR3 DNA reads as TGCGCCAGCAGCAAGGCCCAAGAGACCCAGTACTTC. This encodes CASSKAQETQYF.

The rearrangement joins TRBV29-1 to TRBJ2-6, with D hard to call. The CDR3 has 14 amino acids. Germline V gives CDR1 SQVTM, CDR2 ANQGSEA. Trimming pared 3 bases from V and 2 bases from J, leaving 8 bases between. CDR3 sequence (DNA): TGCAGCGTTGATGATCGGGCTGGGGCCAACGTCCTGACTTTC. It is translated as CSVDDRAGANVLTF.

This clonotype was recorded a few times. The CDR3 protein is CASSPPGQGTYEQYF. CDR3 coding DNA: TGTGCCAGCTCACCTCCGGGACAGGGCACCTACGAGCAGTACTTC. The chain recombines TRBV18 with TRBJ2-7; 9 bases agree with TRBD1. Trimming cost V 3 bases and J 2 bases; bases outside gene matches: 5. Germline assignment: CDR1 KGHSH and CDR2 LQKENI. This CDR3 is 15 amino acids long.

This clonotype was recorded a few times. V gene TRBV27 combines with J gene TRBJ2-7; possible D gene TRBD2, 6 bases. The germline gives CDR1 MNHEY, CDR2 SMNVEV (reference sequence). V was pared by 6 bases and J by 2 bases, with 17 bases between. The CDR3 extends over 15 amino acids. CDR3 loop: CASSPAGTSAYEQYF. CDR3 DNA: TGTGCCAGCAGCCCGGCCGGGACTTCCGCCTACGAGCAGTACTTC.

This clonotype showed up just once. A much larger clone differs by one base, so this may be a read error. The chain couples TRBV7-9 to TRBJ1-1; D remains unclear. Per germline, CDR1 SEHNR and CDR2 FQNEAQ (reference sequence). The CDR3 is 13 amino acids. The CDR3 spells CATYRSANTVAFF. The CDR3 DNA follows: TGTGCCACCTATCGGTCCGCGAACACTGTAGCTTTCTTT.

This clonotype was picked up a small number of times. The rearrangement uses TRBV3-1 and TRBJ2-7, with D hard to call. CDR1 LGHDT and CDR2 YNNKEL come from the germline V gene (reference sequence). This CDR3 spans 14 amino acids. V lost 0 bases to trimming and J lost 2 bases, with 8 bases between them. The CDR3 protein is CASSQDRATYEQYF. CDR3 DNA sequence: TGTGCCAGCAGCCAAGATAGGGCCACCTACGAGCAGTACTTC.

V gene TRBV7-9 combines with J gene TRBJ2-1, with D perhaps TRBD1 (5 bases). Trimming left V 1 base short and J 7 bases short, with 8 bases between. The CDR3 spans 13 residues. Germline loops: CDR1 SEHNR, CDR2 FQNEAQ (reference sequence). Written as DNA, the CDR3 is TGTGCCAGCAGCTTAGGCTCAGGGAATGAGCAGTTCTTC. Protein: CASSLGSGNEQFF.

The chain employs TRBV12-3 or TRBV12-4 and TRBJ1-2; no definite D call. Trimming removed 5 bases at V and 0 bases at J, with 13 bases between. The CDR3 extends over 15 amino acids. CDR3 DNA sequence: TGTGCCAGCAGTCCCCACGCGTTAGCTAACTATGGCTACACCTTC. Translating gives CASSPHALANYGYTF.

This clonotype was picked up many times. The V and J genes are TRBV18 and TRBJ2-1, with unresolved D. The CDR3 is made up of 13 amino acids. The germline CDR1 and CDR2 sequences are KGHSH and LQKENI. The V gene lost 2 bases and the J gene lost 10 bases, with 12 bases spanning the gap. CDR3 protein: CASSPGRQWEQFF. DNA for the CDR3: TGTGCCAGCTCACCAGGAAGGCAGTGGGAGCAGTTCTTC.

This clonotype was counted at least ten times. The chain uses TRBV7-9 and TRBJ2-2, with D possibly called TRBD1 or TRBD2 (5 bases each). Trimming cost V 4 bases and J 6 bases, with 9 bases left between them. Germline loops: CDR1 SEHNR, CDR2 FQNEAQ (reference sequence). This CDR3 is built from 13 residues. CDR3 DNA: TGTGCCAGCAGCTACGAGGGGTCCGGGGAGCTGTTTTTT. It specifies CASSYEGSGELFF.

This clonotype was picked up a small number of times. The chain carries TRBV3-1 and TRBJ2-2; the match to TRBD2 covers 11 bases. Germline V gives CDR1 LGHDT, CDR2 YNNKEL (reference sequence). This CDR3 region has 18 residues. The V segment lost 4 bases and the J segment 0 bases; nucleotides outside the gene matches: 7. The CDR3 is CASSPLSGLAANTGELFF. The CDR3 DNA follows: TGTGCCAGCAGCCCTTTGTCGGGACTAGCGGCGAACACCGGGGAGCTGTTTTTT. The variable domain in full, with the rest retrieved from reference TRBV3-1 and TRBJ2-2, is DTAVSQTPKYLVTQMGNDKSIKCEQNLGHDTMYWYKQDSKKFLKIMFSYNNKELIINETVPNRFSPKSPDKAHLNLHINSLELGDSAVYFCASSPLSGLAANTGELFFGEGSRLTVL.

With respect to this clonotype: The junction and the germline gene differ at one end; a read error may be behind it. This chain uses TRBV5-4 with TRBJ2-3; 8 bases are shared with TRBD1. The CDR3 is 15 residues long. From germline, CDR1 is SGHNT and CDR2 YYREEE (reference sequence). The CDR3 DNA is TGTGCCAGCAGCTTTGTGGGACAGGTGGCAGATACGCTGTATTTT. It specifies CASSFVGQVADTLYF. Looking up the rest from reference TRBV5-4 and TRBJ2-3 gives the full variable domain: ETGVTQSPTHLIKTRGQQVTLRCSSQSGHNTVSWYQQALGQGPQFIFQYYREEENGRGNFPPRFSGLQFPNYSSELNVNALELDDSALYLCASSFVGQVADTLYFGPGTRLTVL.

For the CDR3, the DNA is TGTGCCAGCAGTGAATCCGGTTATAATTCACCCCTCCACTTT. Amino acid sequence: CASSESGYNSPLHF. The chain has TRBV25-1 and TRBJ1-6; D ambiguous. V was cut by 1 base and J by 4 bases, with 5 bases left in between. The CDR3 has 14 amino acids. Germline-derived CDR1 and CDR2 are MGHDK and SYGVNS.